The present T cell receptor (beta chain) was sequenced within a study of spatial heterogeneity in lung cancer. Study-level points and caveats: Tumor mutation count correlated with how many alpha and beta TCRs expanded intratumorally.

V lost 1 base and J lost 0, with 12 bases in between. The germline V gene encodes CDR1 DFQATT and CDR2 SNEGSKA (reference sequence). The CDR3 has 15 amino acids. The sample's time point: sample taken at primary tumor resection. The approximately 78 donors had untreated early-stage non-small cell lung cancer. MiXCR, run by TCRdb on the 5' RACE reads, gives a single entry per CDR3 protein. Of some 9,900 distinct CDR3 sequences listed, approximately 8% are singletons. Notes on this clonotype: Its antigen is unidentified.

The sequence came from a male donor with early-stage non-small cell lung cancer. The sample consisted of lung tumor tissue, taken at surgery. The J gene is TRBJ1-1, the V gene TRBV20-1; possibly TRBD1 for D (6 bases). The CDR3 spells CSARVTGQMNTEAFF. The CDR3, as DNA: TGCAGTGCTAGAGTTACGGGACAAATGAACACTGAAGCTTTCTTT.